This T cell receptor beta chain originates from a study of radiotherapy plus CTLA-4 blockade in lung cancer. Study in general: Of all patients, more than 15% responded objectively and 31% showed disease control. Findings and caveats of the study: Interferon-beta and early blood T cell clone dynamics reportedly predicted response best.

V gave up 3 bases and J gave up 9 bases, with 20 bases separating them. CDR1 and CDR2 from the germline V gene are MNHEY and SMNVEV (reference sequence). The CDR3 runs 15 residues. On this clone itself: Its antigen is currently unknown.

The study treated chemo-refractory metastatic non-small-cell lung cancer patients with focal radiation plus ipilimumab CTLA-4 blockade. The method was immunoSEQ multiplex PCR; TCRdb's version includes in-frame clones alone and lacks a portion of them. The table records 80,000 to 95,000 clones, roughly four fifths of them present only once. This specimen consisted of peripheral blood, obtained from a patient treated with radiotherapy plus ipilimumab. The receptor's source is a human donor with non-small cell lung cancer who had stable disease on radiotherapy plus ipilimumab. This chain connects TRBV27 to TRBJ2-5; maybe TRBD1 (6 bases). In nucleotides, the CDR3 is TGTGCCAGCAGTTTGGGCCCAAGTGGGGGCAGGCCCCAGTACTTC. It yields the protein CASSLGPSGGRPQYF.